The 8 T cell receptor beta chains reported below all come from one sample, sequenced in a study of post-analysis software for immune sequencing data. These receptors are not linked to any known antigen. Carried by the TCR beta cDNA libraries were unique molecular identifiers. One entry per CDR3 protein, called by TCRdb with MiXCR from the PCR reads. The profile covers a few hundred thousand distinct CDR3 sequences, with 30% to 45% appearing a single time and around 4.8% taken by the ten largest. Study-level results: Roughly 5 TRBV segments, TRBV5-6, TRBV5-1 and TRBV20-1 among them, were found more frequent in patients than controls.

The sequenced sample consisted of blood. These receptor sequences come from a girl aged 10 to 17 with multiple sclerosis.

This clonotype was counted many times. The chain links TRBV6-5 to TRBJ2-7, with D possibly being TRBD2 (5 bases). The CDR3 has 15 residues. CDR1 and CDR2 from the germline V gene are MNHEY and SVGAGI. The ends were cut back, 6 bases at V and 1 base at J, with 16 bases in the middle. This chain's CDR3 is CASSPGISGSYEQYF. The CDR3, as DNA: TGTGCCAGCAGCCCGGGGATCTCCGGGTCCTACGAGCAGTACTTC.

The chain joins TRBV9 to TRBJ2-7, with 7 bases matching TRBD1. The CDR3 has 13 residues. V lost 3 bases, J lost 5 bases, and 5 bases stayed unmatched. CDR1 SGDLS and CDR2 YYNGEE come from the germline V gene. The CDR3 sequence: CASSATGSNEQYF. CDR3 bases: TGTGCCAGCAGCGCGACAGGGTCCAACGAGCAGTACTTC.

The chain joins TRBV20-1 to TRBJ2-5; 11 bases map to TRBD1. V dropped 2 bases and J dropped 11; count of bases not matched to a gene: 13. CDR3 length: 15 amino acids. Per the germline V gene, CDR1 is DFQATT and CDR2 is SNEGSKA (reference sequence). The CDR3 DNA sequence: TGCAGTGCTAGATCCACCAGGACAGGGGGCCGGGAGCAGTACTTC. Its protein is CSARSTRTGGREQYF.

Ten or more counts support this clonotype. The CDR3 loop is CSGRPGSVNTEAFF. The DNA of the CDR3 is TGCAGCGGACGCCCGGGCTCGGTGAACACTGAAGCTTTCTTT. The rearrangement links TRBV29-1 to TRBJ1-1; D unclear. V was cut by 7 bases and J by 0 bases, with 15 bases left in between. This CDR3 has 14 amino acids. Germline lookup yields CDR1 SQVTM and CDR2 ANQGSEA.

The chain combines TRBV2 with TRBJ2-2; the match to TRBD2 covers 14 bases. With V trimmed by 5 bases and J by 1 base, 6 bases remained unmatched. The germline V gene encodes CDR1 SNHLY and CDR2 FYNNEI. The CDR3 has 18 residues. The CDR3: CASSLVGLAGVNTGELFF. In DNA, the CDR3 is TGTGCCAGCAGTCTTGTGGGACTAGCGGGAGTGAACACCGGGGAGCTGTTTTTT.

The chain combines TRBV30 with TRBJ1-2, with D possibly matching TRBD1 (5 bases). The CDR3 sequence is 13 residues long. V lost 8 bases and J lost 4, with 17 bases in between. The germline V gene encodes CDR1 GTSNPN and CDR2 SVGIG (reference sequence). In DNA form, the CDR3 reads TGTGCCCGGGGCAAAGGGGCAGCCTATGGCTACACCTTC. As protein: CARGKGAAYGYTF.

The CDR3 sequence: CASSSLNPYNEQFF. The CDR3 nucleotides read TGCGCCAGCAGCTCGTTAAATCCTTACAATGAGCAGTTCTTC. V is TRBV5-1 and J is TRBJ2-1; D not resolved. The CDR3 loop spans 14 amino acids. V was shortened by 3 bases and J by 4 bases, with 11 bases between the two germline ends. Germline V gives CDR1 SGHRS, CDR2 YFSETQ.

The chain links TRBV5-1 to TRBJ2-5; D gene uncertain. Germline CDR1 SGHRS, CDR2 YFSETQ. The V end lost 3 bases, the J end lost 11 bases, and 29 bases lay between the germline ends. The CDR3 runs 17 residues. CDR3 DNA: TGCGCCAGCAGCTGGTCGTTCGCCCGAAAAGGCTCCAATGAGCAGTACTTC. It is translated as CASSWSFARKGSNEQYF.